The 31 T cell receptor beta chains reported below all come from one sample, sequenced in a study of blood T cell repertoires in COVID-19. Sequencing used immunoSEQ multiplex PCR; TCRdb keeps in-frame clones, though not all of them. In the table there are about 46,000 clones, 80% to 90% of which are singletons. The sequencing input was peripheral blood. These receptors came from a man aged 45 to 65 with acute or convalescent COVID-19.

This clone was picked up a small number of times. The V and J genes are TRBV7-2 and TRBJ1-2, with TRBD1 matching over 10 bases. The CDR3 runs 18 residues. Trimming took 1 base from V and 2 from J; bases not matched to a gene: 10. Germline V CDR1 and CDR2: SGHTA, FQGNSA. CDR3 nucleotides: TGTGCCAGCAGCTTAGTTCCGGGACAGGGGCCCGGCAACTATGGCTACACCTTC. Translating gives CASSLVPGQGPGNYGYTF.

This clone was seen just once. V gene TRBV2 combines with J gene TRBJ2-7, with 9 nucleotides matching TRBD1. With 1 base clipped from V and 3 bases from J, the junction kept 4 bases outside the gene matches. CDR1 and CDR2 from the germline V gene are SNHLY and FYNNEI. This CDR3 has 15 amino acids. CDR3 nucleotides: TGTGCCAGCAGTGAAGGAGGGACAGGGCTCTACGAGCAGTACTTC. Amino acids: CASSEGGTGLYEQYF.

The CDR3 DNA reads TGTGCCAGCAGCGTAGGAATTAGTCCGTACGAGCAGTACTTC. It codes for CASSVGISPYEQYF. This chain links TRBV9 with TRBJ2-7; D is undetermined. The length of the CDR3 is 14 residues. CDR1 is SGDLS and CDR2 is YYNGEE in the germline V gene. The ends were cut back, 0 bases at V and 4 bases at J, with 11 bases in the middle.

This clone has a single count. The V call is TRBV7-2, the J call TRBJ1-6, with 8 nucleotides matching TRBD1. The CDR3 extends over 14 amino acids. Germline CDR1 is SGHTA and CDR2 is FQGNSA. Germline trimming cut 1 base from V and 9 bases from J; bases unmatched to any gene: 2. This chain's CDR3 is CASSLVDRGSPLHF. Written as DNA, the CDR3 is TGTGCCAGCAGCTTAGTAGACAGGGGTTCACCCCTCCACTTT. The complete variable domain, with remaining parts taken from reference TRBV7-2 and TRBJ1-6, reads GAGVSQSPSNKVTEKGKDVELRCDPISGHTALYWYRQSLGQGLEFLIYFQGNSAPDKSGLPSDRFSAERTGGSVSTLTIQRTQQEDSAVYLCASSLVDRGSPLHFGNGTRLTVT.

V usage is TRBV7-9 and J usage is TRBJ1-1; 7 positions match TRBD1. The junction had 7 bases not matched to a gene; V was cut back by 5 bases and J by 1 base. The CDR3 extends over 15 amino acids. Germline assignment: CDR1 SEHNR and CDR2 FQNEAQ (reference sequence). The DNA of the CDR3 is TGTGCCAGCAGCGCCGCGACAGGGCAGAACACTGAAGCTTTCTTT. Its translation: CASSAATGQNTEAFF. Full variable domain (remainder filled in from reference TRBV7-9 and TRBJ1-1): DTGVSQNPRHKITKRGQNVTFRCDPISEHNRLYWYRQTLGQGPEFLTYFQNEAQLEKSRLLSDRFSAERPKGSFSTLEIQRTEQGDSAMYLCASSAATGQNTEAFFGQGTRLTVV.

The gene calls are TRBV6-6 and TRBJ1-2; 9 nucleotides match TRBD1. The V gene end was trimmed by 5 bases and the J gene end by 6 bases; junction bases not matched to a gene: 13. Germline CDR1 and CDR2: MNHNY and SVGAGI (reference sequence). CDR3 length equals 16 residues. The CDR3 bases are TGTGCCAGCAGTCCACGACAGGGGGGGTACAAGGATGGCTACACCTTC. Amino acids: CASSPRQGGYKDGYTF.

The chain combines TRBV5-1 with TRBJ1-4, with unresolved D. The ends were cut back, 4 bases at V and 8 bases at J, with 21 bases in the middle. CDR1 and CDR2 (germline): SGHRS, YFSETQ. The CDR3 loop spans 16 amino acids. The CDR3 protein is CASSIDPVGLTEKLFF. The CDR3 DNA sequence: TGCGCCAGCAGCATAGACCCAGTGGGCTTGACGGAAAAACTGTTTTTT.

In regard to this clone: Germline and junction disagree at one end, which may indicate a read error. The sample holds other DNA sequences that translate to the same CDR3. J is TRBJ2-2 and V is TRBV5-6; D is uncertain. The CDR3 runs 14 residues. Germline V CDR1 and CDR2: SGHDT, YYEEEE. The CDR3 region is CASSNSANTGELFF. CDR3 DNA sequence: TGTGCCAGCAGTAACAGTGCGAACACTGGGGAGCTGTTTTTT.

V and J are TRBV28 and TRBJ2-3; TRBD2 agrees at 13 bases. From germline, CDR1 is MDHEN and CDR2 SYDVKM. CDR3 length: 18 amino acids. J lost 1 base, V lost 7 bases, and 11 bases had no gene match. CDR3 sequence (DNA): TGTGCCAGCACCATGGAGGGACTAGCGGGATGGGGCACAGATACGCAGTATTTT. It yields the protein CASTMEGLAGWGTDTQYF. Variable domain in full (rest from reference TRBV28 and TRBJ2-3): DVKVTQSSRYLVKRTGEKVFLECVQDMDHENMFWYRQDPGLGLRLIYFSYDVKMKEKGDIPEGYSVSREKKERFSLILESASTNQTSMYLCASTMEGLAGWGTDTQYFGPGTRLTVL.

V is TRBV6-1 and J is TRBJ2-4; D perhaps matches TRBD2 (6 bases). Between the trimmed V and J ends, which lost 2 bases and 8 bases, there was a span of 16 bases. Germline-derived CDR1 and CDR2 are MNHNS and SASEGT. CDR3 length: 15 amino acids. The CDR3 reads CASSELRLGVYIQYF. CDR3 DNA: TGTGCCAGCAGTGAACTCAGACTAGGTGTATACATTCAGTACTTC.

The chain has TRBV19 and TRBJ1-5, with D possibly TRBD1 on 5 matching bases. Germline CDR1 is LNHDA and CDR2 is SQIVND (reference sequence). V dropped 5 bases and J dropped 3 bases, with 11 bases sitting between them. There are 14 residues in the CDR3. CDR3 loop: CASSGDSTNQPQHF. CDR3 in DNA: TGTGCCAGTAGTGGAGACAGTACCAATCAGCCCCAGCATTTT.

The V gene is TRBV19, the J gene TRBJ1-1; D unclear. This CDR3 comprises 14 residues. V lost 7 bases, J lost 1 base, and 13 bases lay in between. Germline-derived CDR1 and CDR2 are LNHDA and SQIVND (reference sequence). Written as DNA, the CDR3 is TGTGCCAGTATGGGCCAGACAACGAACACTGAAGCTTTCTTT. Translating gives CASMGQTTNTEAFF.

The chain couples TRBV9 to TRBJ2-1; D might be TRBD2 (5 bases). The CDR3 contains 15 residues. CDR1 is SGDLS, CDR2 YYNGEE, per germline. Trimming pared 2 bases from V and 3 bases from J, leaving 12 bases between. In nucleotides, the CDR3 is TGTGCCAGCAGCGTGGACTCGGCCCTCTACAATGAGCAGTTCTTC. It specifies CASSVDSALYNEQFF.

This rearrangement joins TRBV6-1 to TRBJ2-7; D is perhaps TRBD2 (7 bases). V dropped 4 bases and J dropped 0 bases, with 16 bases sitting between them. The CDR3 covers 16 residues. CDR1 is MNHNS, CDR2 SASEGT, per germline. DNA for the CDR3: TGTGCCAGCAGTGCCCGAGGGGGGGGAACCTCCTACGAGCAGTACTTC. Translation gives CASSARGGGTSYEQYF.

This chain uses TRBV6-5 with TRBJ2-4; D unclear. CDR3 length: 14 amino acids. The germline gives CDR1 MNHEY, CDR2 SVGAGI. V was shortened by 5 bases and J by 0 bases, with 8 bases between the two germline ends. As DNA, the CDR3 is TGTGCCAGCAGTAAGCAGGAAGCCAAAAACATTCAGTACTTC. This sequence encodes CASSKQEAKNIQYF.

This clone has just one count. The rearrangement links TRBV25-1 to TRBJ1-4; D is uncertain. Deletions cut 3 bases from V and 3 bases from J, with 11 bases between. Germline CDR1 MGHDK, CDR2 SYGVNS. This CDR3 contains 15 residues. In nucleotides, the CDR3 is TGTGCCAGCAGTGACCAGACTAGGGCTAATGAAAAACTGTTTTTT. It codes for CASSDQTRANEKLFF.

The chain recombines TRBV5-1 with TRBJ2-3, with 9 bases lining up with TRBD1. V lost 0 bases, J lost 8 bases, and 13 bases stayed unmatched. The CDR3 runs to 17 residues. Germline CDR1 and CDR2: SGHRS and YFSETQ. The CDR3 sequence is CASSLDGTGNVVATQYF. The CDR3 nucleotides are TGCGCCAGCAGCTTGGATGGGACAGGGAATGTAGTTGCTACGCAGTATTTT. Full variable domain (outside the CDR3, taken from reference TRBV5-1 and TRBJ2-3): KAGVTQTPRYLIKTRGQQVTLSCSPISGHRSVSWYQQTPGQGLQFLFEYFSETQRNKGNFPGRFSGRQFSNSRSEMNVSTLELGDSALYLCASSLDGTGNVVATQYFGPGTRLTVL.

The chain couples TRBV20-1 to TRBJ2-1; 7 positions match TRBD2. Germline V gives CDR1 DFQATT, CDR2 SNEGSKA (reference sequence). V shed 3 bases and J 5 bases; nucleotides not matched to a gene: 7. The CDR3 totals 14 residues. The CDR3 protein is CSASEGLVNNEQFF. The DNA for the CDR3 is TGCAGTGCTAGTGAAGGACTAGTCAACAATGAGCAGTTCTTC.

The chain recombines TRBV10-3 with TRBJ2-3; D possibly corresponds to TRBD1 (6 bases). The CDR3 has 16 residues. Germline values: CDR1 ENHRY, CDR2 SYGVKD. V was clipped by 0 bases and J by 0 bases, with 10 bases between them. In DNA form, the CDR3 reads TGTGCCATCAGTGAGTCGGGACATACTAGCACAGATACGCAGTATTTT. It is translated as CAISESGHTSTDTQYF.

This clone was seen just once. This rearrangement joins TRBV12-2 to TRBJ1-4; the table assigns TRBD1, which was not confirmed against the DNA. TRBV12-2 is shown as a pseudogene. The CDR3 is 15 amino acids. As DNA, the CDR3 is TGTGCAAGTCGCTTAGAAGCAGGGGGCGTTGAAAAACTGTTTTTT. This translates into CASRLEAGGVEKLFF.

The chain carries TRBV7-2 and TRBJ1-5; unclear D gene. CDR1 and CDR2 (germline): SGHTA, FQGNSA. V lost 3 bases and J lost 1, with 7 bases in between. The CDR3 is made up of 14 amino acids. The CDR3 bases are TGTGCCAGCAGCTTCGGTTGGAGCAATCAGCCCCAGCATTTT. This encodes CASSFGWSNQPQHF. Full variable domain (rest looked up from reference TRBV7-2 and TRBJ1-5): GAGVSQSPSNKVTEKGKDVELRCDPISGHTALYWYRQSLGQGLEFLIYFQGNSAPDKSGLPSDRFSAERTGGSVSTLTIQRTQQEDSAVYLCASSFGWSNQPQHFGDGTRLSIL.

This clone was seen a few times. The chain employs TRBV11-2 and TRBJ2-3, with a weak D call TRBD2 (6 bases). V dropped 4 bases and J dropped 2 bases, with 16 bases sitting between them. This CDR3 has 16 amino acids. In germline, CDR1 is SGHAT, CDR2 FQNNGV. In nucleotides, the CDR3 is TGTGCCAGCAGCTCTGGGTCTAGCGCCATCACAGATACGCAGTATTTT. Its protein product is CASSSGSSAITDTQYF.

This chain connects TRBV2 to TRBJ1-1, with 7 bases matching TRBD1. After removal of 4 bases from V and 3 bases from J, the junction contained 5 bases not matched to a gene. The CDR3 has 14 residues. In germline, CDR1 is SNHLY, CDR2 FYNNEI. CDR3 nucleotides: TGTGCCAGCAGTGTCTACAGGGGCGACACTGAAGCTTTCTTT. Amino acid sequence: CASSVYRGDTEAFF.

The chain couples TRBV4-3 to TRBJ2-5; 7 bases fit TRBD1. Germline-derived CDR1 and CDR2 are LGHNA and YSLEER. With V trimmed by 2 bases and J by 4 bases, 7 bases remained unmatched. The CDR3 totals 15 residues. The chain's CDR3 is CASSQNPGTAETQYF. As DNA, the CDR3 is TGCGCCAGCAGCCAAAACCCCGGGACAGCAGAGACCCAGTACTTC.

This clone was detected only a few times. V and J are TRBV18 and TRBJ1-4, with 10 bases lining up with TRBD1. CDR3 length equals 15 residues. CDR1 KGHSH and CDR2 LQKENI come from the germline V gene. Trimming removed 1 base from V and 8 bases from J; junction bases left unmatched: 4. The CDR3 nucleotides are TGTGCCAGCTCACCACGGGGGACAGGGGTCGAAAAACTGTTTTTT. Translating gives CASSPRGTGVEKLFF.

The chain links TRBV9 to TRBJ2-2; TRBD1 agrees at 7 bases. Germline assignment: CDR1 SGDLS and CDR2 YYNGEE. This CDR3 contains 16 residues. Losses at the gene ends were 3 bases for V and 5 bases for J; bases not matched to a gene: 10. CDR3 nucleotide sequence: TGTGCCAGCAGCGCGCTGGCGACAGGGCCTACCGGGGAGCTGTTTTTT. It translates to CASSALATGPTGELFF. Filled out from reference TRBV9 and TRBJ2-2, the complete variable domain reads DSGVTQTPKHLITATGQRVTLRCSPRSGDLSVYWYQQSLDQGLQFLIQYYNGEERAKGNILERFSAQQFPDLHSELNLSSLELGDSALYFCASSALATGPTGELFFGEGSRLTVL.

The gene calls are TRBV6-6 and TRBJ1-2, with D perhaps TRBD1 (5 bases). V lost 7 bases and J lost 4, with 13 bases in between. The CDR3 totals 13 residues. Per germline, CDR1 MNHNY and CDR2 SVGAGI (reference sequence). CDR3 loop: CASTTGGSYGYTF. The CDR3, as DNA: TGTGCCAGCACTACGGGGGGGTCCTATGGCTACACCTTC.

This chain links TRBV7-9 with TRBJ1-2; perhaps TRBD1 as D (5 bases). V was clipped by 5 bases and J by 7 bases, with 17 bases between them. The CDR3 covers 14 residues. CDR1 SEHNR and CDR2 FQNEAQ come from the germline V gene (reference sequence). Here the CDR3 DNA reads TGTGCCAGCAGCCCCCGAGAGGGGCGGGGTGGCTACACCTTC. Its translation: CASSPREGRGGYTF.

As for this clone: An end of the junction differs from the germline gene, which may be a read error. The chain recombines TRBV5-6 with TRBJ1-2; the D is unclear. Per germline, CDR1 SGHDT and CDR2 YYEEEE. The CDR3 runs 13 residues. The CDR3 is CASSLHREGVPAF. The CDR3 nucleotides are TGTGCCAGCAGCTTGCATCGCGAGGGAGTACCCGCCTTC.

The chain uses TRBV20-1 and TRBJ1-5, with D possibly being TRBD1 (5 bases). V was pared by 3 bases and J by 4 bases, with 10 bases between. CDR3 length equals 13 residues. Germline V gene sequence: CDR1 DFQATT, CDR2 SNEGSKA (reference sequence). The CDR3 DNA is TGCAGTGCTAGTCTTGCAGGGAATCAGCCCCAGCATTTT. Residues: CSASLAGNQPQHF.

This clone is a singleton in its sample. This chain connects TRBV7-9 to TRBJ1-6; TRBD1 agrees at 8 bases. The CDR3 covers 14 residues. With 1 base clipped from V and 10 bases from J, the junction kept 3 bases outside the gene matches. CDR1 is SEHNR, CDR2 FQNEAQ, per germline (reference sequence). Written as DNA, the CDR3 is TGTGCCAGCAGCTTAGTTACAGGGGGATCACCCCTCCACTTT. Residues: CASSLVTGGSPLHF.